The 12 T cell receptor beta chains presented below share a single source sample, sequenced in a study of T cell responses to AZD1222 COVID-19 vaccine. The table came from immunoSEQ multiplex PCR; TCRdb's copy has only in-frame clones and leaves some out. The sample includes roughly 150,000 clones, 90% of them seen just once. This specimen consisted of peripheral blood, obtained 28 days after the second AZD1222 dose. These receptors all come from an adult who received the AZD1222 COVID-19 vaccine.

The chain is built from TRBV28 and TRBJ1-2; TRBD1 matches 9 bases. From germline, CDR1 is MDHEN and CDR2 SYDVKM. The CDR3 runs to 14 residues. Trimming took 4 bases from V and 4 from J; bases not matched to a gene: 4. CDR3 residues: CASSWGQGIYGYTF. The CDR3, as DNA: TGTGCCAGCAGTTGGGGACAGGGAATCTATGGCTACACCTTC.

This rearrangement joins TRBV3-1 (or the pseudogene TRBV3-2) to TRBJ2-3; no reliable D call. CDR1 LGHDT and CDR2 YNNKEL come from the germline V gene (reference sequence). The CDR3 runs 13 residues. V lost 5 bases and J 3 bases, leaving 9 bases between the germline ends. The CDR3 reads CASSWLGTDTQYF. The CDR3 nucleotides are TGTGCCAGCAGCTGGCTAGGAACAGATACGCAGTATTTT.

The J gene is TRBJ1-4, the V gene TRBV19; the match to TRBD1 covers 8 bases. There are 17 residues in the CDR3. V shed 7 bases, J shed 5 bases, and the junction held 15 bases outside the gene matches. Per the germline V gene, CDR1 is LNHDA and CDR2 is SQIVND (reference sequence). The CDR3 sequence: CASTHLGTGWGNEKLFF. CDR3 sequence (DNA): TGTGCCAGTACCCACCTGGGGACAGGCTGGGGAAATGAAAAACTGTTTTTT.

The chain employs TRBV27 and TRBJ2-7, with 8 bases aligning to TRBD1. From germline, CDR1 is MNHEY and CDR2 SMNVEV (reference sequence). With V trimmed by 2 bases and J by 3 bases, 0 bases remained unmatched. CDR3 size: 13 residues. The CDR3 DNA follows: TGTGCCAGCAGTTTAGGGACAGGCTACGAGCAGTACTTC. This sequence encodes CASSLGTGYEQYF.

The V gene is TRBV18, the J gene TRBJ1-2; D perhaps matches TRBD1 (6 bases). The CDR3 is made up of 14 amino acids. The germline V and J ends were trimmed by 2 bases and 4 bases, with 11 bases remaining between them. Germline V gives CDR1 KGHSH, CDR2 LQKENI. CDR3 in DNA: TGTGCCAGCTCACCAGGGGGCGAATCCTATGGCTACACCTTC. Its translation: CASSPGGESYGYTF.

V is TRBV28 and J is TRBJ1-4; a weak D match, TRBD1 (6 bases). Germline V gene lookup returns CDR1 MDHEN and CDR2 SYDVKM. The CDR3 is 15 amino acids. With 3 bases removed from V and 4 bases from J, the gap between germline ends came to 12 bases. Here the CDR3 DNA reads TGTGCCAGCAGTTTGAAGACAGGCCTTAATGAAAAACTGTTTTTT. This sequence encodes CASSLKTGLNEKLFF.

The rearrangement uses TRBV4-2 and TRBJ1-6; D remains unclear. The V gene lost 0 bases and the J gene lost 9 bases, with 6 bases spanning the gap. CDR3 size: 13 residues. Germline V gives CDR1 LGHNA, CDR2 YNFKEQ. CDR3: CASSQDEGSPLHF. CDR3 nucleotide sequence: TGTGCCAGCAGCCAAGATGAAGGTTCACCCCTCCACTTT.

The genes are TRBV2 and TRBJ1-5, with D tentatively TRBD1 (6 bases). Looked up from germline, CDR1 is SNHLY and CDR2 is FYNNEI. The V end lost 3 bases, the J end lost 6 bases, and 12 bases lay between the germline ends. The length of the CDR3 is 14 residues. The CDR3 reads CASSEGQGSQPQHF. CDR3 DNA: TGTGCCAGCAGTGAGGGCCAGGGGAGTCAGCCCCAGCATTTT.

The chain employs TRBV6-5 and TRBJ1-5; 11 nucleotides line up with TRBD1. There are 15 residues in the CDR3. Germline V CDR1 and CDR2: MNHEY, SVGAGI. Trimming at V came to 6 bases and at J to 6 bases, leaving 7 bases not matched to a gene. As DNA, the CDR3 is TGTGCCAGCAGAAGCCGGACAGGGGGCGGTCAGCCCCAGCATTTT. Its protein product is CASRSRTGGGQPQHF.

J is TRBJ1-2 and V is TRBV7-2, with D uncertain. Trimming pared 5 bases from V and 7 bases from J, leaving 20 bases between. The CDR3 covers 15 residues. The germline V gene has CDR1 SGHTA and CDR2 FQGNSA. CDR3 loop: CASSDPGRPRVGYTF. CDR3 DNA: TGTGCCAGCAGCGATCCCGGGCGGCCGAGGGTTGGCTACACCTTC.

The V and J genes are TRBV28 and TRBJ1-4, with 8 bases identical to TRBD1. Looked up from germline, CDR1 is MDHEN and CDR2 is SYDVKM. The CDR3 length is 14 residues. V was clipped by 4 bases and J by 3 bases; unmatched bases: 1. The CDR3 nucleotides are TGTGCCAGCAGTTGGGGACAGGCTAATGAAAAACTGTTTTTT. Encoded protein: CASSWGQANEKLFF.

V usage is TRBV5-8 and J usage is TRBJ1-2; 7 bases line up with TRBD1. V was pared by 8 bases and J by 7 bases, with 5 bases of the junction left unmatched. CDR3 size: 11 residues. From germline, CDR1 is SGHTS and CDR2 YDEGEE. The CDR3 spells CARLQGTGYTF. The CDR3 DNA reads as TGTGCCAGATTACAGGGGACTGGCTACACCTTC.